One sample yielded the 32 T cell receptor beta chains listed below, sequenced in a study of CD8 T cells in Susac syndrome. The authors reverse transcribed roughly 0.5 to 1 ug RNA with random hexamers. TCRdb reprocessed the immunoSEQ multiplex PCR reads with MiXCR, giving one entry per CDR3 protein. The table records 250,000 to 350,000 distinct CDR3 sequences, around 90% of them present only once. Sequenced input: CD4+ T cells from PBMCs. These receptors all stem from a human donor with multiple sclerosis.

The chain combines TRBV9 with TRBJ1-4; unclear D gene. Germline lookup yields CDR1 SGDLS and CDR2 YYNGEE. Trimming stripped 4 bases from V and 3 bases from J, with 13 bases between. There are 15 residues in the CDR3. The CDR3 protein is CASSPRPRPNEKLFF. The CDR3 nucleotides are TGTGCCAGCAGCCCGAGGCCCCGACCTAATGAAAAACTGTTTTTT.

The chain combines TRBV12-5 with TRBJ2-7; perhaps TRBD1 as D (6 bases). V lost 5 bases and J 6 bases, leaving 11 bases between the germline ends. Per the germline V gene, CDR1 is LGHNT and CDR2 is FRNRAP. There are 12 residues in the CDR3. CDR3 DNA: TGTGCTAGTGGTACGGGACATATCGAGCAGTACTTC. It encodes CASGTGHIEQYF.

J is TRBJ2-4 and V is TRBV11-1, with 7 nucleotides matching TRBD2. The trim removed 5 bases at V and 2 bases at J, leaving 9 bases unmatched. The CDR3 has 16 amino acids. Germline values: CDR1 SGHAT, CDR2 FQDESV (reference sequence). The CDR3: CASSRRTSGSKNIQYF. CDR3 in DNA: TGTGCCAGCAGCCGCCGGACTAGTGGTTCCAAAAACATTCAGTACTTC.

This sequence joins TRBV28 and TRBJ2-3; 7 nucleotides match TRBD2. The V gene's germline CDR1 is MDHEN and CDR2 SYDVKM. This CDR3 is 15 amino acids long. Trimming cost V 4 bases and J 0 bases; bases outside gene matches: 4. The CDR3 is CASSSGGRSTDTQYF. The CDR3 DNA follows: TGTGCCAGCAGTTCGGGAGGACGTAGCACAGATACGCAGTATTTT.

The chain couples TRBV14 to TRBJ2-3, with 9 bases lining up with TRBD1. J was trimmed by 5 bases and V by 3 bases; bases with no gene match: 9. The CDR3 loop spans 16 amino acids. Germline CDR1 SGHDN, CDR2 FVKESK. This chain's CDR3 is CASSQSWDRDQDTQYF. The CDR3 nucleotides are TGTGCCAGCAGCCAGTCCTGGGACAGGGATCAAGATACGCAGTATTTT.

The CDR3 is CASSFSRVREQYF. Written as DNA, the CDR3 is TGTGCCAGCAGCTTTTCCAGGGTTCGGGAGCAGTACTTC. The chain couples TRBV7-9 to TRBJ2-7, with D possibly matching TRBD1 (5 bases). V was shortened by 3 bases and J by 7 bases, with 13 bases between the two germline ends. Germline V gene data show CDR1 as SEHNR and CDR2 as FQNEAQ (reference sequence). This CDR3 has 13 amino acids.

The V gene is TRBV20-1, the J gene TRBJ2-7; weak D call: TRBD2 (6 bases). Germline V gives CDR1 DFQATT, CDR2 SNEGSKA (reference sequence). CDR3 length: 17 residues. This chain's CDR3 is CSLLKSLGEVSSYEQYF. Written as DNA, the CDR3 is TGCAGCCTTTTAAAATCGCTGGGGGAGGTGAGCTCCTACGAGCAGTACTTC.

The gene calls are TRBV7-3 and TRBJ2-7; 10 nucleotides agree with TRBD2. There are 15 residues in the CDR3. Germline CDR1 and CDR2: SGHTA and FQGTGA. The V segment lost 9 bases and the J segment 0 bases; nucleotides outside the gene matches: 8. DNA for the CDR3: TGTGCCAGTTCTTTAGCGGGAGGTAGCTCCTACGAGCAGTACTTC. Its translation: CASSLAGGSSYEQYF.

The V call is TRBV6-4, the J call TRBJ1-1, with TRBD1 as a possible D gene (5 bases). This CDR3 region has 16 residues. The germline gives CDR1 MRHNA, CDR2 SNTAGT. The V gene lost 0 bases and the J gene lost 1 base, with 12 bases spanning the gap. In DNA, the CDR3 is TGTGCCAGCAGTGACTCGCCACTGCAGGGGAACACTGAAGCTTTCTTT. Its translation is CASSDSPLQGNTEAFF.

V usage is TRBV29-1 and J usage is TRBJ2-7; D is unresolved. The V and J ends lost 0 bases and 4 bases respectively, with 4 bases between them. The CDR3 is made up of 11 amino acids. Germline V gene data show CDR1 as SQVTM and CDR2 as ANQGSEA. DNA for the CDR3: TGCAGCGTTGAAGACTTTTACGAGCAGTACTTC. Translated: CSVEDFYEQYF.

This chain links TRBV28 with TRBJ2-1, with 9 bases that match TRBD2. The length of the CDR3 is 15 residues. Germline V lookup: CDR1 MDHEN, CDR2 SYDVKM. Trimming took 3 bases from V and 5 from J; bases not matched to a gene: 5. CDR3 in DNA: TGTGCCAGCAGTTTGCTAGCGGGACGACACAATGAGCAGTTCTTC. It codes for CASSLLAGRHNEQFF.

The J gene is TRBJ2-7, the V gene TRBV11-3; D gene uncertain. CDR1 SGHNT and CDR2 YENEEA come from the germline V gene. The CDR3 contains 15 residues. The ends were cut back, 1 base at V and 0 bases at J, with 10 bases in the middle. Here the CDR3 reads CASSLGYLVSYEQYF. CDR3 DNA: TGTGCCAGCAGCTTAGGATATCTAGTCTCCTACGAGCAGTACTTC.

The V and J genes are TRBV18 and TRBJ1-6; D remains unclear. Trimming took off 3 bases at V and 9 bases at J, with 9 bases between the two ends. This CDR3 spans 13 amino acids. The germline V gene encodes CDR1 KGHSH and CDR2 LQKENI. The CDR3, as DNA: TGTGCCAGCTCACCTCTGGGTGCTTCACCCCTCCACTTT. This sequence encodes CASSPLGASPLHF.

This sequence joins TRBV20-1 and TRBJ2-3; 7 positions agree with TRBD2. The J segment lost 5 bases and the V segment lost 0 bases, leaving 5 bases of the junction unmatched. The CDR3 consists of 14 residues. Germline values: CDR1 DFQATT, CDR2 SNEGSKA (reference sequence). CDR3: CSARERESVDTQYF. The CDR3 DNA reads as TGCAGTGCTAGAGAGCGGGAGTCTGTAGATACGCAGTATTTT.

V usage is TRBV12-3 or TRBV12-4 and J usage is TRBJ1-1, with unresolved D. Trimming pared 6 bases from V and 4 bases from J, leaving 15 bases between. The CDR3 is 14 amino acids. The CDR3 bases are TGTGCCAGCAGGACGGGGAACCCGATCACTGAAGCTTTCTTT. Encoded protein: CASRTGNPITEAFF.

This clonotype was detected only once. The chain uses TRBV28 and TRBJ2-7; TRBD1 matches 8 bases. Looked up from germline, CDR1 is MDHEN and CDR2 is SYDVKM. The V gene end was trimmed by 7 bases and the J gene end by 4 bases; junction bases not matched to a gene: 9. The CDR3 length is 14 residues. CDR3 DNA: TGTGCCAGCAACGTGGACAGGGTACGGTACGAGCAGTACTTC. Translation: CASNVDRVRYEQYF.

The V call is TRBV3-1, the J call TRBJ2-2; D is unresolved. V was cut by 0 bases and J by 7 bases, with 9 bases left in between. The CDR3 is 14 amino acids. The germline V gene encodes CDR1 LGHDT and CDR2 YNNKEL (reference sequence). In DNA, the CDR3 is TGTGCCAGCAGCCAAGAGCAAGAGGACGGGGAGCTGTTTTTT. It codes for CASSQEQEDGELFF.

This chain connects TRBV5-1 to TRBJ2-7, with TRBD2 matching 7 bases. The germline V gene has CDR1 SGHRS and CDR2 YFSETQ. The CDR3 is made up of 14 amino acids. V was pared by 5 bases and J by 6 bases, with 11 bases of the junction left unmatched. CDR3 sequence (DNA): TGCGCCAGCAGTCCCTTCGGGAGGATTATCGAGCAGTACTTC. It yields the protein CASSPFGRIIEQYF.

The V gene is TRBV19, the J gene TRBJ1-6; 8 nucleotides align to TRBD1. The CDR3 length is 15 residues. The germline V gene encodes CDR1 LNHDA and CDR2 SQIVND (reference sequence). The junction had 14 bases not matched to a gene; V was cut back by 11 bases and J by 8 bases. CDR3 sequence (DNA): TGTGCCTCCCAGGGGGCAGGGTATGCGGATTCACCCCTCCACTTT. Residues: CASQGAGYADSPLHF.

The chain recombines TRBV5-1 with TRBJ2-1; 9 bases agree with TRBD1. V lost 5 bases to trimming and J lost 15 bases; unmatched junction nucleotides: 9. This CDR3 is 12 amino acids long. Germline V gene lookup returns CDR1 SGHRS and CDR2 YFSETQ. The CDR3 reads CASSPAGTGTFF. CDR3 nucleotides: TGCGCCAGCAGTCCGGCCGGGACAGGGACGTTCTTC.

The chain carries TRBV6-5 and TRBJ2-7; 7 bases are shared with TRBD2. Unmatched junction bases numbered 1, after V lost 7 bases and J lost 4 bases. There are 11 residues in the CDR3. Germline CDR1 and CDR2: MNHEY and SVGAGI. CDR3 amino acids: CASKGLYEQYF. The CDR3 DNA reads TGTGCCAGCAAGGGACTATACGAGCAGTACTTC.

The chain has TRBV7-2 and TRBJ2-7; 12 bases agree with TRBD1. V shed 4 bases, J shed 4 bases, and the junction held 5 bases outside the gene matches. Germline V gene data show CDR1 as SGHTA and CDR2 as FQGNSA. The CDR3 loop spans 15 amino acids. The CDR3 protein is CASSSGGQGAYEQYF. The CDR3 region has the DNA TGTGCCAGCAGCTCAGGGGGACAGGGGGCTTACGAGCAGTACTTC.

This CDR3 reads CAWGGRGDQPQHF. CDR3 coding DNA: TGTGCCTGGGGGGGGAGGGGAGATCAGCCCCAGCATTTT. This chain links TRBV30 with TRBJ1-5, with D perhaps matching TRBD1 (5 bases). The V end was cut by 5 bases, the J end by 5 bases, with 13 bases between. Germline CDR1 GTSNPN, CDR2 SVGIG (reference sequence). This CDR3 is 13 amino acids long.

The chain uses TRBV5-5 and TRBJ2-3, with 7 positions matching TRBD2. The CDR3 has 14 residues. The junction had 6 bases not matched to a gene; V was cut back by 2 bases and J by 6 bases. The germline V gene has CDR1 SGHKS and CDR2 YYEKEE (reference sequence). CDR3 DNA: TGTGCCAGCAGCTTATTAGGGAGGGCGGATACGCAGTATTTT. This encodes CASSLLGRADTQYF.

The count of this clonotype is one. The rearrangement joins TRBV2 to TRBJ1-4; no clear D. This CDR3 region has 12 residues. Germline V gives CDR1 SNHLY, CDR2 FYNNEI. Deletions cut 7 bases from V and 8 bases from J, with 11 bases between. The CDR3: CASTDPMEKLFF. The DNA of the CDR3 is TGTGCCAGCACGGACCCGATGGAAAAACTGTTTTTT. Complete variable domain (other parts from reference TRBV2 and TRBJ1-4): EPEVTQTPSHQVTQMGQEVILRCVPISNHLYFYWYRQILGQKVEFLVSFYNNEISEKSEIFDDQFSVERPDGSNFTLKIRSTKLEDSAMYFCASTDPMEKLFFGSGTQLSVL.

The rearrangement joins TRBV6-1 to TRBJ2-5; D may be TRBD1 or TRBD2 (6 bases each). Germline CDR1 and CDR2: MNHNS and SASEGT. The CDR3 loop spans 14 amino acids. Trimming removed 6 bases from V and 4 bases from J, with 15 bases in between. The CDR3 protein is CASRVSGAGETQYF. The DNA of the CDR3 is TGTGCCAGCAGGGTATCGGGGGCCGGAGAGACCCAGTACTTC.

The rearrangement links TRBV19 to TRBJ2-2; 10 bases match TRBD1. Germline CDR1 LNHDA, CDR2 SQIVND (reference sequence). With 10 bases clipped from V and 5 bases from J, the junction kept 4 bases outside the gene matches. This CDR3 region has 13 residues. The CDR3 DNA sequence: TGTGCCACCACGGACAGGGGGACCGGGGAGCTGTTTTTT. Translation: CATTDRGTGELFF.

The genes are TRBV11-3 and TRBJ1-1; D is perhaps TRBD1 (6 bases). V shed 7 bases and J shed 3 bases, with 15 bases lying between them. The CDR3 consists of 14 residues. Germline V gene data show CDR1 as SGHNT and CDR2 as YENEEA. This CDR3 reads CASKGQLVHTEAFF. CDR3 nucleotides: TGTGCCAGCAAAGGACAGCTAGTGCACACTGAAGCTTTCTTT.

V gene TRBV4-2 combines with J gene TRBJ2-5; 8 bases match TRBD1. The V and J ends lost 5 bases and 1 base, in that order; junction bases with no gene match: 9. The CDR3 extends over 16 amino acids. Germline lookup yields CDR1 LGHNA and CDR2 YNFKEQ. The CDR3 DNA reads TGTGCCAGCAGCAAGTCGACAGGGGAACTCCAAGAGACCCAGTACTTC. Translated, it gives CASSKSTGELQETQYF.

This chain connects TRBV19 to TRBJ2-1; 11 bases map to TRBD2. The CDR3 has 16 amino acids. With 7 bases clipped from V and 6 bases from J, the junction kept 11 bases outside the gene matches. The germline CDR1 and CDR2 sequences are LNHDA and SQIVND (reference sequence). The CDR3, as DNA: TGTGCCAGTATTCCCCAAACTAGCGGGGGCATCAATGAGCAGTTCTTC. It yields the protein CASIPQTSGGINEQFF. The entire variable domain, with the rest obtained from reference TRBV19 and TRBJ2-1, is as follows: DGGITQSPKYLFRKEGQNVTLSCEQNLNHDAMYWYRQDPGQGLRLIYYSQIVNDFQKGDIAEGYSVSREKKESFPLTVTSAQKNPTAFYLCASIPQTSGGINEQFFGPGTRLTVL.

The CDR3 DNA follows: TGTGCCAGCAGCCAAGCGGGGAGCTCCTACAATGAGCAGTTCTTC. This gives the protein CASSQAGSSYNEQFF. The V call is TRBV3-1, the J call TRBJ2-1, with a weak D call TRBD2 (5 bases). Germline CDR1 is LGHDT and CDR2 is YNNKEL (reference sequence). V shed 1 base and J shed 0 bases, with 7 bases lying between them. The CDR3 loop spans 15 amino acids.

The chain uses TRBV30 and TRBJ1-1; TRBD1 aligns across 8 bases. The CDR3 loop spans 17 amino acids. The V gene's germline CDR1 is GTSNPN and CDR2 SVGIG (reference sequence). J lost 2 bases, V lost 4 bases, and 15 bases had no gene match. The CDR3 protein is CAWTGDRGPGSNTEAFF. The DNA for the CDR3 is TGTGCCTGGACCGGAGACAGGGGTCCGGGAAGCAACACTGAAGCTTTCTTT.